The sequence of this T cell receptor (beta chain) was determined in a study of OX40 agonist ivuxolimab in advanced cancers. For the study at large: Prior anti-PD-1, anti-PD-L1 or anti-CTLA-4 therapy was allowed; roughly 40% had some. Three patients, one with hepatocellular carcinoma and two with cutaneous melanoma, achieved partial responses.

Overall study results and limits: The study observed clonal expansion of CD4+ and CD8+ blood T cells by week 6 at 0.1 to 3.0 mg/kg.

This clone was recorded a few times. Antigen: not known. Sampling times: baseline, cycle 4 day 1, cycle 7 day 1. Data came from immunoSEQ multiplex PCR; TCRdb stores just in-frame clones and leaves some out. Of about 58,000 clones in the sample, approximately 90% were seen once. Trimming removed 8 bases at V and 2 bases at J, with 5 bases between. The CDR3 contains 11 residues. Per the germline V gene, CDR1 is SEHNR and CDR2 is FQNEAQ (reference sequence). The sequence was collected from an adult with an advanced solid tumor such as melanoma, head and neck, liver or kidney cancer. This specimen was CD4+ or CD8+ T cells sorted from blood, taken in a trial of the OX40 agonist ivuxolimab. The gene calls are TRBV7-9 and TRBJ2-3; D remains ambiguous. CDR3 DNA: TGTGCCAGCTTACTCACAGATACGCAGTATTTT. This codes for CASLLTDTQYF. Filled out from reference TRBV7-9 and TRBJ2-3, the complete variable domain reads DTGVSQNPRHKITKRGQNVTFRCDPISEHNRLYWYRQTLGQGPEFLTYFQNEAQLEKSRLLSDRFSAERPKGSFSTLEIQRTEQGDSAMYLCASLLTDTQYFGPGTRLTVL.